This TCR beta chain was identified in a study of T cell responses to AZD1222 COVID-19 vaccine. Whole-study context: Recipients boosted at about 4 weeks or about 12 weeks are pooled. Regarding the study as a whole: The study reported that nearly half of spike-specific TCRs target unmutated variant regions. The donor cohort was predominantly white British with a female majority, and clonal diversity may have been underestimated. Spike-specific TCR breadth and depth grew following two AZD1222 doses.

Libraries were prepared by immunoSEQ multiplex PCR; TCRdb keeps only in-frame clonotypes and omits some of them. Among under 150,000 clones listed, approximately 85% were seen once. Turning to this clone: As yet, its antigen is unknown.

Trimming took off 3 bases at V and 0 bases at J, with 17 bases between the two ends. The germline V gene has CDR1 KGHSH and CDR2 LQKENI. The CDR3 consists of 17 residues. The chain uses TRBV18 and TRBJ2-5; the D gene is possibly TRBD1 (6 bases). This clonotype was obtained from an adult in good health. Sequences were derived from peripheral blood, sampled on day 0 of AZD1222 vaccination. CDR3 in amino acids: CASSPQLTGPNQETQYF. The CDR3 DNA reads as TGTGCCAGCTCACCCCAATTGACAGGTCCGAACCAAGAGACCCAGTACTTC.